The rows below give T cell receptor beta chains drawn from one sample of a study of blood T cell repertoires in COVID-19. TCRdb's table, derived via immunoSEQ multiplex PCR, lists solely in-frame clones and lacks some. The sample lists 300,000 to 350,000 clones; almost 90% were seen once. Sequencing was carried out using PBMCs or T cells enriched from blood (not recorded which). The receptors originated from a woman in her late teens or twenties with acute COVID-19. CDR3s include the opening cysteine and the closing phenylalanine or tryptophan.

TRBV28,CASSLKSVRNEQFF
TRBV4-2,CASSPRRLVHSYNEQFF
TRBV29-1,CSVAGQYSYEQYF
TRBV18,CASSTPGLSTGTQYF
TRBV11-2,CASSPTGTVGQPQHF
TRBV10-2,CASSELVSYNSPLHF
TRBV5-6,CASSPDRALNTEAFF
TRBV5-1,CASSSRFFSGVSYEQYF
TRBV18,CASSSTDSYGYTF
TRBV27,CASSSGTSGPLAKNIQYF
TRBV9,CASSVGDTSTEAFF
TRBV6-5,CASITGSGANVLTF
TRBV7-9,CASSSGGANEQFF
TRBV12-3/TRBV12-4,CASSLEGDTEAFF
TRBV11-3,CASSLGQGGIYEQYF
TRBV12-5,CASGLFGQHNYGYTF
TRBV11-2,CASSFRLAGGTYNEQFF
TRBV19,CATSPTDNYGYTF
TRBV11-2,CASSLDQGSVQPQHF
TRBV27,CASRATGGSNQPQHF
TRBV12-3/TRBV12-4,CASTPEGGQPQHF
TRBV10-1,CASSESHQGRSEKLFF
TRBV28,CASRADRGLREKLFF
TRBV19,CARGRGQFNQPQHF
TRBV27,CASSPFYRELSNQPQHF
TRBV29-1,CSAQQGAEDGYTF
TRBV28,CASTRDSQDEAFF
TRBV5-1,CASSWTSGRDTGELFF
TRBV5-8,CASSPYRDPLEQYF
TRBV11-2,CASSDPGTLQFF
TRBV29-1,CSVDLGGAPGNTIYF
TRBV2,CASSESGRGSDQPQHF
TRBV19,CASSGSISDTQYF
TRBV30,CASDRSKSNYGYTF
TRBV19,CASSIPWTSGRMDEQFF
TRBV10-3,CAISESGTANYGYTF
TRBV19,CASSGTGGAKAFF
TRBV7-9,CASSFSAGNNEKLFF
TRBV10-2,CASSVPGLDTIYF